The rows below give T cell receptor beta chains drawn from one sample of a study of control samples from healthy donors and cancer patients. Using immunoSEQ multiplex PCR, the repertoire was profiled, and TCRdb retains in-frame clones only, with some absent. The repertoire holds some 130,000 clones, with 90% as singletons. Material: blood. The origin of the receptors is a man aged 35-49 years in good health. The CDR3 runs from the conserved cysteine through the conserved F or W. A D gene is named only where the DNA matches it firmly. A row's size may be missing; if present it is once, few, many or a size class.

d_gene: .; abundance: .; v_gene: TRBV6-5; j_gene: TRBJ2-3; CDR3nt: TGTGCCAGCAGTTACGGGCAACTGGCGGATACGCAGTATTTT; CDR3aa: CASSYGQLADTQYF
d_gene: .; abundance: .; v_gene: TRBV2; j_gene: TRBJ1-2; CDR3nt: TGTGCCAGCAGCGGGGTAGGGATCCGATATGGCTACACCTTC; CDR3aa: CASSGVGIRYGYTF
d_gene: TRBD2; abundance: few; v_gene: TRBV4-1; j_gene: TRBJ2-1; CDR3nt: TGCGCCAGCAGACTAGCGGGGGGGCATGGTGAGCAGTTCTTC; CDR3aa: CASRLAGGHGEQFF
d_gene: TRBD1; abundance: .; v_gene: TRBV9; j_gene: TRBJ1-5; CDR3nt: TGTGCCAGCAGCCCCATTCTGGACAGGGACAATCAGCCCCAGCATTTT; CDR3aa: CASSPILDRDNQPQHF
d_gene: .; abundance: .; v_gene: TRBV5-1; j_gene: TRBJ1-1; CDR3nt: TGCGCCAGCAGCTCCTCCAGGGGCCACACTGAAGCTTTCTTT; CDR3aa: CASSSSRGHTEAFF
d_gene: .; abundance: .; v_gene: TRBV9; j_gene: TRBJ2-1; CDR3nt: TGTGCCAGCAGCGCTACCGTGGCGGGGTACAATGAGCAGTTCTTC; CDR3aa: CASSATVAGYNEQFF
d_gene: TRBD1; abundance: .; v_gene: TRBV28; j_gene: TRBJ2-7; CDR3nt: TGTGCCAGCAGTTCCACCTTGACAGGGGTCTACGAGCAGTACTTC; CDR3aa: CASSSTLTGVYEQYF
d_gene: .; abundance: .; v_gene: TRBV15; j_gene: TRBJ2-5; CDR3nt: TGTGCCACCGAGGAATCCAGGGGCCTCCAAGAGACCCAGTACTTC; CDR3aa: CATEESRGLQETQYF
d_gene: .; abundance: .; v_gene: TRBV11-2; j_gene: TRBJ1-2; CDR3nt: TGTGCCAGCAGCCCGGACGGTGCCTATGGCTACACCTTC; CDR3aa: CASSPDGAYGYTF
d_gene: TRBD1; abundance: once; v_gene: TRBV7-8; j_gene: TRBJ1-1; CDR3nt: TGTGCCAGCAGCTTTGGGACAGGTTTACAGAATGAAGCTTTCTTT; CDR3aa: CASSFGTGLQNEAFF
d_gene: .; abundance: .; v_gene: TRBV3-1/TRBV3-2; j_gene: TRBJ2-7; CDR3nt: TGTGCCAGCAGCTCCGCGGGTGGAGAGCAGTACTTC; CDR3aa: CASSSAGGEQYF
d_gene: .; abundance: once; v_gene: TRBV19; j_gene: TRBJ2-3; CDR3nt: TGTGCCAGTAGGGCCGACAGGACGAGTCGGAGCACAGATACGCAGTATTTT; CDR3aa: CASRADRTSRSTDTQYF
d_gene: .; abundance: .; v_gene: TRBV5-1; j_gene: TRBJ2-2; CDR3nt: TGCGCCAGCAGCTTGGGTACAGGGAGTGGGGAGCTGTTTTTT; CDR3aa: CASSLGTGSGELFF
d_gene: .; abundance: .; v_gene: TRBV7-6; j_gene: TRBJ1-1; CDR3nt: TGTGCCAGCAGCCCATATCAGGGCGGAGGAGGAGCTTTCTTT; CDR3aa: CASSPYQGGGGAFF
d_gene: .; abundance: .; v_gene: TRBV10-3; j_gene: TRBJ1-2; CDR3nt: TGTGCCATCAGGCCCTCGGGAGGGAGACCTAACTATGGCTACACCTTC; CDR3aa: CAIRPSGGRPNYGYTF
d_gene: TRBD2; abundance: .; v_gene: TRBV10-2; j_gene: TRBJ2-3; CDR3nt: TGCGCCAGCAGTAATGCTTTCCTCGGGCTAGCGGGGGACACAGATACGCAGTATTTT; CDR3aa: CASSNAFLGLAGDTDTQYF
d_gene: .; abundance: .; v_gene: TRBV5-1; j_gene: TRBJ2-7; CDR3nt: TGCGCCAGCAGCTTGACAGGGTGGGTCGAGCAGTACTTC; CDR3aa: CASSLTGWVEQYF
d_gene: .; abundance: .; v_gene: TRBV4-2; j_gene: TRBJ2-1; CDR3nt: TGTGCCAGCAGCCAGGAAAGGAGTCTCTCCTACAATGAGCAGTTCTTC; CDR3aa: CASSQERSLSYNEQFF
d_gene: .; abundance: .; v_gene: TRBV29-1; j_gene: TRBJ2-5; CDR3nt: TGCAGCGGGGAGAGGTGGGGCGGGGAGACCCAGTACTTC; CDR3aa: CSGERWGGETQYF
d_gene: .; abundance: .; v_gene: TRBV2; j_gene: TRBJ2-7; CDR3nt: TGTGCCAGCAGTGAGCGGGACGAGCAGTACTTC; CDR3aa: CASSERDEQYF
d_gene: TRBD2; abundance: .; v_gene: TRBV7-9; j_gene: TRBJ2-3; CDR3nt: TGTGCCAGCAGCTGGTCTAGCGGGGGGGCCCGGGATACGCAGTATTTT; CDR3aa: CASSWSSGGARDTQYF
d_gene: .; abundance: .; v_gene: TRBV7-3; j_gene: TRBJ2-5; CDR3nt: TGTGCCAGCAGCTTAAGGAGACACGAGACCCAGTACTTC; CDR3aa: CASSLRRHETQYF
d_gene: TRBD1; abundance: .; v_gene: TRBV5-1; j_gene: TRBJ2-2; CDR3nt: TGCGCCAGCAGCTTGAGGGGGCCCCGGGACGGGGAGCTGTTTTTT; CDR3aa: CASSLRGPRDGELFF
d_gene: .; abundance: .; v_gene: TRBV19; j_gene: TRBJ2-2; CDR3nt: TGTGCCAGTAGTCCCGCCGGGGAGCTGTTTTTT; CDR3aa: CASSPAGELFF
d_gene: .; abundance: .; v_gene: TRBV6-5; j_gene: TRBJ1-2; CDR3nt: TGTGCCAGCAGACAAGGGCAGGGGTCCTCTAGTTTCACCTTC; CDR3aa: CASRQGQGSSSFTF
d_gene: TRBD2; abundance: .; v_gene: TRBV6-4; j_gene: TRBJ2-3; CDR3nt: TGTGCCAGCAGTCCCGGGGGGAGCACAGATACGCAGTATTTT; CDR3aa: CASSPGGSTDTQYF
d_gene: .; abundance: .; v_gene: TRBV11-2; j_gene: TRBJ2-7; CDR3nt: TGTGCCAGCAGCTTAGAACCCCCACCGTACTTC; CDR3aa: CASSLEPPPYF
d_gene: .; abundance: .; v_gene: TRBV5-1; j_gene: TRBJ2-1; CDR3nt: TGCGCCAGCAGCCTGCAGACAGGAACCTACAATGAGCAGTTCTTC; CDR3aa: CASSLQTGTYNEQFF
d_gene: .; abundance: .; v_gene: TRBV20-1; j_gene: TRBJ1-1; CDR3nt: TGCAGTGCTAGTGGGTCAGGGGTACACACTGAAGCTTTCTTT; CDR3aa: CSASGSGVHTEAFF
d_gene: .; abundance: .; v_gene: TRBV9; j_gene: TRBJ2-1; CDR3nt: TGTGCCAGCAGCGTCGGGCAAAAAGTCGGGTACAATGAGCAGTTCTTC; CDR3aa: CASSVGQKVGYNEQFF
d_gene: TRBD1; abundance: .; v_gene: TRBV5-1; j_gene: TRBJ2-2; CDR3nt: TGCGCCAGCAGCTTGGGGGACAGTTACGCCGGGGAGCTGTTTTTT; CDR3aa: CASSLGDSYAGELFF
d_gene: .; abundance: .; v_gene: TRBV10-1; j_gene: TRBJ2-5; CDR3nt: TGCGCCAGCAGTGACGGGTTCCGGGATGTCGGAGAGACCCAGTACTTC; CDR3aa: CASSDGFRDVGETQYF
d_gene: .; abundance: .; v_gene: TRBV21-1; j_gene: TRBJ2-7; CDR3nt: TGTGCCAGCAGCAAGGGACGAGGATCCTACGAGCAGTACTTC; CDR3aa: CASSKGRGSYEQYF
d_gene: .; abundance: .; v_gene: TRBV5-4; j_gene: TRBJ1-6; CDR3nt: TGTGCCAGCAGCAGGACCCGGGTCACCAATTCACCCCTCCACTTT; CDR3aa: CASSRTRVTNSPLHF
d_gene: .; abundance: .; v_gene: TRBV10-1; j_gene: TRBJ2-3; CDR3nt: TGCGCCGGCCGACCCAGCACAGATACGCAGTATTTT; CDR3aa: CAGRPSTDTQYF
d_gene: TRBD1; abundance: .; v_gene: TRBV29-1; j_gene: TRBJ2-4; CDR3nt: TGCAGCGTGAGGGGGCAGTTCTTAGCCAAAAACATTCAGTACTTC; CDR3aa: CSVRGQFLAKNIQYF
d_gene: .; abundance: .; v_gene: TRBV6-6; j_gene: TRBJ1-4; CDR3nt: TGTGCCAGCAGTTACTCGGGGGTAACTAATGAAAAACTGTTTTTT; CDR3aa: CASSYSGVTNEKLFF
d_gene: .; abundance: .; v_gene: TRBV3-1/TRBV3-2; j_gene: TRBJ1-1; CDR3nt: TGTGCCAGCAGACGGGACACCTACACTGAAGCTTTCTTT; CDR3aa: CASRRDTYTEAFF
d_gene: TRBD1; abundance: .; v_gene: TRBV19; j_gene: TRBJ1-6; CDR3nt: TGTGCCAGTAGTCCTAGACAGGGGGTTAATTCACCCCTCCACTTT; CDR3aa: CASSPRQGVNSPLHF
d_gene: .; abundance: once; v_gene: TRBV2; j_gene: TRBJ1-3; CDR3nt: TGTGCCAGCAGCCCGTCGAGGGTTAGCTCTGGAAACACCATATATTTT; CDR3aa: CASSPSRVSSGNTIYF
d_gene: .; abundance: .; v_gene: TRBV30; j_gene: TRBJ2-5; CDR3nt: TGTGCCTGGAGTGGGGTGGAGAGAGAGACCCAGTACTTC; CDR3aa: CAWSGVERETQYF
d_gene: .; abundance: .; v_gene: TRBV19; j_gene: TRBJ2-1; CDR3nt: TGTGCCAGTAATAGACAGGCATCCCACAATGAGCAGTTCTTC; CDR3aa: CASNRQASHNEQFF
d_gene: .; abundance: .; v_gene: TRBV5-1; j_gene: TRBJ1-1; CDR3nt: TGCGCCAGCGCCTCAAGGGGTGGCACTGAAGCTTTCTTT; CDR3aa: CASASRGGTEAFF
d_gene: .; abundance: .; v_gene: TRBV6-5; j_gene: TRBJ2-7; CDR3nt: TGTGCCAGCAGTTACTGGGGTGGGGGGTACGAGCAGTACTTC; CDR3aa: CASSYWGGGYEQYF
d_gene: .; abundance: .; v_gene: TRBV28; j_gene: TRBJ1-1; CDR3nt: TGTGCCAGCAGTTTACAGGGTTATGAAGCTTTCTTT; CDR3aa: CASSLQGYEAFF
d_gene: TRBD2; abundance: .; v_gene: TRBV27; j_gene: TRBJ2-2; CDR3nt: TGTGCCAGCACTTCAATCGGGGGGAGCACCGGGGAGCTGTTTTTT; CDR3aa: CASTSIGGSTGELFF
d_gene: TRBD1; abundance: .; v_gene: TRBV5-4; j_gene: TRBJ2-3; CDR3nt: TGTGCCAGCAGCCTAGGGACAGGGGGTGGCGCAGATACGCAGTATTTT; CDR3aa: CASSLGTGGGADTQYF
d_gene: .; abundance: .; v_gene: TRBV5-1; j_gene: TRBJ1-4; CDR3nt: TGCGCCAGCAGCTTGGCGAGGACGAAGGATGAAAAACTGTTTTTT; CDR3aa: CASSLARTKDEKLFF
d_gene: .; abundance: .; v_gene: TRBV19; j_gene: TRBJ2-1; CDR3nt: TGTGCCAGTAGTATTGCAGGGGCGCTCAATGAGCAGTTCTTC; CDR3aa: CASSIAGALNEQFF
d_gene: .; abundance: .; v_gene: TRBV13; j_gene: TRBJ1-6; CDR3nt: TGTGCCAGCAGCCTACAGGGACGACCCCTCCACTTT; CDR3aa: CASSLQGRPLHF
d_gene: .; abundance: .; v_gene: TRBV10-1; j_gene: TRBJ1-5; CDR3nt: TGCGCCAGCAGTGAGGGTTACAATCAGCCCCAGCATTTT; CDR3aa: CASSEGYNQPQHF
d_gene: .; abundance: .; v_gene: TRBV27; j_gene: TRBJ1-6; CDR3nt: TGTGCCAGCAGTTTATCGTTTAGTTCACCCCTCCACTTT; CDR3aa: CASSLSFSSPLHF
d_gene: .; abundance: .; v_gene: TRBV2; j_gene: TRBJ2-5; CDR3nt: TGTGCCAGCTGGGGGGAGACCCAGTACTTC; CDR3aa: CASWGETQYF
d_gene: .; abundance: once; v_gene: TRBV4-1; j_gene: TRBJ2-7; CDR3nt: TGCGCCAGCAGCCAACGGGCCACCGAATCCTACGAGCAGTACTTC; CDR3aa: CASSQRATESYEQYF
d_gene: .; abundance: .; v_gene: TRBV6-5; j_gene: TRBJ2-3; CDR3nt: TGTGCCAGCCTTTACAGCGGAAGCACAGATACGCAGTATTTT; CDR3aa: CASLYSGSTDTQYF
d_gene: TRBD2; abundance: .; v_gene: TRBV28; j_gene: TRBJ2-1; CDR3nt: TGTGCCAGCAGTTTCTCTCCGTCGGTTAGCGGGGGACGAAATGAGCAGTTCTTC; CDR3aa: CASSFSPSVSGGRNEQFF
d_gene: .; abundance: .; v_gene: TRBV19; j_gene: TRBJ1-4; CDR3nt: TGTGCCAGTGGGGCCGTGAGTGGGGAAAAACTGTTTTTT; CDR3aa: CASGAVSGEKLFF
d_gene: TRBD2; abundance: .; v_gene: TRBV4-1; j_gene: TRBJ2-7; CDR3nt: TGCGCCAGCAGCCAAGTAGCGGGGGGATCCTCCTACGAGCAGTACTTC; CDR3aa: CASSQVAGGSSYEQYF
d_gene: .; abundance: once; v_gene: TRBV6-5; j_gene: TRBJ1-5; CDR3nt: TGTGCCAGCAGTTACACCGGGAGTCGCAATCAGCCCCAGCATTTT; CDR3aa: CASSYTGSRNQPQHF